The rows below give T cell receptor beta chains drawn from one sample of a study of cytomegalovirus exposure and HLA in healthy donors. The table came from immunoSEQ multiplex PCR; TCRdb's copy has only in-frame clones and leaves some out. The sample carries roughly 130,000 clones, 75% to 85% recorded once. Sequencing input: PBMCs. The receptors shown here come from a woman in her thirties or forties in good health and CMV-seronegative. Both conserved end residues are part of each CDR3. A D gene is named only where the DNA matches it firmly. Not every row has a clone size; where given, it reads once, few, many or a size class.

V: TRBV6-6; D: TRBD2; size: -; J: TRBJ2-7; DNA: TGTGCCAGCAGTTACAACTCGGGAGGCGAGCAGTACTTC; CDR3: CASSYNSGGEQYF
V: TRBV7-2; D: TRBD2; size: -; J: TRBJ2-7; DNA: TGTGCCAGCAGCTTAGGGGGAGGGACCGCGGGTCCCGAGCAGTACTTC; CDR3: CASSLGGGTAGPEQYF
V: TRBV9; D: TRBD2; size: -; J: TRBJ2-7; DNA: TGTGCCAGCAGCGCGGGGATAGCTAGCGGGATGTACGAGCAGTACTTC; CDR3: CASSAGIASGMYEQYF
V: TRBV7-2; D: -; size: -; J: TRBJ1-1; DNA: TGTGCCAGCAGCTTAGTTGGGGCGAGCACTGAAGCTTTCTTT; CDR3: CASSLVGASTEAFF
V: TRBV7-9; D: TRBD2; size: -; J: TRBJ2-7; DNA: TGTGCCAGCAGCGCGGCCCCTAGCGGGGCTCACCAACTCTCCTACGAGCAGTACTTC; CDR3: CASSAAPSGAHQLSYEQYF
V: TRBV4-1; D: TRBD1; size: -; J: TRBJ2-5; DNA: TGCCCCAGCAGCCAGGGACAGGGGGCTTACGAGACCCAGTACTTC; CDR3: CPSSQGQGAYETQYF
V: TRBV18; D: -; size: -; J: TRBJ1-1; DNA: TGTGCCAGCTCACCATCCGGAGCGAACACTGAAGCTTTCTTT; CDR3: CASSPSGANTEAFF
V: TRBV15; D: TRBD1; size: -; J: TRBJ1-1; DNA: TGTGCCACCAGCAGACCTCCGGGACAGGGAGGTTCCGCTGAAGCTTTCTTT; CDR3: CATSRPPGQGGSAEAFF
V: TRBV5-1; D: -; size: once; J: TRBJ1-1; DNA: TGCGCCAGCAGCTTGGAGCTCAACACTGAAGCTTTCTTT; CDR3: CASSLELNTEAFF
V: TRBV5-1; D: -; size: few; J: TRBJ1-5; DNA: TGCGCCAGCAGCCCGACAGGAAGCAATCAGCCCCAGCATTTT; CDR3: CASSPTGSNQPQHF
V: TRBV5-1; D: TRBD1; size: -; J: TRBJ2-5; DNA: TGCGCCAGCAGCTTGGCACTGACAGGGGTGGGAGAGACCCAGTACTTC; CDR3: CASSLALTGVGETQYF
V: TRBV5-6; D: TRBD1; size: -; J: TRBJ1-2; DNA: TGTGCCAGCAGCAGACAGGGTGTGACTAGCTACACCTTC; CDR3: CASSRQGVTSYTF
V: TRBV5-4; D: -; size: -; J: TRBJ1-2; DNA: TGTGCCGGCAGCCCGAGACAGGATCGGGGCTATGGCTACACCTTC; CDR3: CAGSPRQDRGYGYTF
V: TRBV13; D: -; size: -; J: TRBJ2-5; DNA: TGTGCCAGCAGCTTCGGCGGGATGGGGGTCAGGGAGACCCAGTACTTC; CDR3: CASSFGGMGVRETQYF
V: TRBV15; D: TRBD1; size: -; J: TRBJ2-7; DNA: TGTGCCACCAGCAGGGACAGGGGGGCCTACGAGCAGTACTTC; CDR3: CATSRDRGAYEQYF